This T cell receptor beta chain was identified during a study of monozygotic twins with inflammatory bowel disease. UMIs that had a 6-nucleotide sample barcode were put in using template switching. TCRdb reprocessed the 5' RACE reads and reports one entry per CDR3 protein, with no DNA. The record lists approximately 300,000 distinct CDR3 sequences, of which the ten most abundant hold roughly 5.3%. Per germline, CDR1 DFQATT and CDR2 SNEGSKA (reference sequence). CDR3 length equals 14 residues. The sample was blood. This chain links TRBV20-1 with TRBJ2-5; TCRdb selects TRBD1, and the lack of DNA leaves this call unchecked. The origin of this receptor is a human donor with ulcerative colitis or Crohn's disease, or a healthy co-twin of an affected twin (not recorded which). CDR3 loop: CSASTGATGETQYF.